This T cell receptor beta chain was observed in a study of cytotoxic CD8 clonotypes in ibrutinib-treated CLL. With sequencing, the targeted depth ranged from 1 in 200,000 to 1 in 1 million T cells. Profiling relied on immunoSEQ multiplex PCR, and the TCRdb table lists in-frame clones only, not all of them. The sample lists 45,000 to 65,000 clones, approximately 87% occurring once. Study-wide findings and caveats: In comparison with age-matched healthy donors, baseline clonality was higher and tracked circulating CD8+ T-cell counts.

Comment on this clone: Antigen: not known.

The TCR was taken from a human donor with chronic lymphocytic leukemia. The sample in question was PBMCs, obtained after 24 months of ibrutinib treatment.

The CDR3 loop reads CASRKGNEEKLFF. For the CDR3, the DNA is TGCGCCAGCAGGAAGGGTAATGAGGAAAAACTGTTTTTT. The V gene is TRBV5-1, the J gene TRBJ1-4; D gene ambiguous. Germline V gene data show CDR1 as SGHRS and CDR2 as YFSETQ. The germline V and J ends were trimmed by 5 bases and 8 bases, with 13 bases remaining between them. This CDR3 region has 13 residues. The whole variable domain, remainder taken from reference TRBV5-1 and TRBJ1-4, is KAGVTQTPRYLIKTRGQQVTLSCSPISGHRSVSWYQQTPGQGLQFLFEYFSETQRNKGNFPGRFSGRQFSNSRSEMNVSTLELGDSALYLCASRKGNEEKLFFGSGTQLSVL.